Following are 21 T cell receptor beta chains from one sample sequenced in a study of blood T cell repertoires in COVID-19. Sequenced by immunoSEQ multiplex PCR; TCRdb stores in-frame clones only, minus some. The repertoire holds about 260,000 clones, with 65% to 90% as singletons. The sequencing sample was made of peripheral blood. These receptors came from a human donor in a cohort sampled during active COVID-19.

V and J are TRBV29-1 and TRBJ1-2; TRBD1 matches 8 bases. Germline loops: CDR1 SQVTM, CDR2 ANQGSEA. J lost 8 bases, V lost 7 bases, and 18 bases had no gene match. This CDR3 is 15 amino acids long. CDR3 region: CSGVGDLTGVWGYTF. In DNA, the CDR3 is TGCAGCGGTGTTGGAGACCTGACAGGGGTGTGGGGCTACACCTTC.

V usage is TRBV6-5 and J usage is TRBJ1-5, with TRBD1 as a possible D gene (5 bases). V shed 6 bases and J shed 1 base, with 7 bases lying between them. Germline V gene data show CDR1 as MNHEY and CDR2 as SVGAGI. This CDR3 region has 13 residues. In nucleotides, the CDR3 is TGTGCCAGCAGCCAGGGAAGCAATCAGCCCCAGCATTTT. As protein: CASSQGSNQPQHF.

CDR3 sequence (DNA): TGTGCCAGCAGCTTCCGTAGGGAGGGGGACACTGAAGCTTTCTTT. Translated, it gives CASSFRREGDTEAFF. The chain combines TRBV7-9 with TRBJ1-1, with D possibly TRBD1 on 6 matching bases. There are 15 residues in the CDR3. Germline assignment: CDR1 SEHNR and CDR2 FQNEAQ (reference sequence). V gave up 3 bases and J gave up 3 bases, with 14 bases separating them.

The gene calls are TRBV28 and TRBJ1-2, with 7 bases fitting TRBD1. This CDR3 spans 14 amino acids. Losses at the gene ends were 6 bases for V and 4 bases for J; bases not matched to a gene: 8. Germline CDR1 is MDHEN and CDR2 is SYDVKM. The chain's CDR3 is CASSPGGGFYGYTF. CDR3 nucleotides: TGTGCCAGCAGCCCCGGAGGGGGCTTCTATGGCTACACCTTC.

The rearrangement uses TRBV6-6 and TRBJ2-7, with 7 nucleotides matching TRBD2. Trimming cost V 5 bases and J 1 base; bases outside gene matches: 5. This CDR3 has 14 residues. CDR1 and CDR2 (germline): MNHNY, SVGAGI (reference sequence). The CDR3 DNA reads as TGTGCCAGCAGTACTACTAGCGTATCCTACGAGCAGTACTTC. Translation: CASSTTSVSYEQYF.

J is TRBJ2-1 and V is TRBV6-5, with TRBD1 matching 11 bases. The V segment lost 2 bases and the J segment 9 bases; nucleotides outside the gene matches: 6. In germline, CDR1 is MNHEY, CDR2 SVGAGI. The CDR3 consists of 15 residues. CDR3 nucleotides: TGTGCCAGCAGTTACGAGGGGACAGGGGGAGGTGAGCAGTTCTTC. This encodes CASSYEGTGGGEQFF.

The rearrangement uses TRBV7-6 and TRBJ2-3, with D uncertain. The CDR3 is made up of 15 amino acids. CDR1 is SGHVS and CDR2 is FNYEAQ in the germline V gene. V shed 5 bases and J shed 0 bases, with 12 bases lying between them. CDR3 coding DNA: TGTGCCAGCAGCCTAATGAGTACTAGCACAGATACGCAGTATTTT. Translation gives CASSLMSTSTDTQYF.

V gene TRBV15 combines with J gene TRBJ2-1; 8 bases map to TRBD1. Germline CDR1 is LNHNV and CDR2 is YYDKDF (reference sequence). The CDR3 is 17 amino acids. V gave up 1 base and J gave up 4 bases; unmatched junction bases: 9. CDR3 in amino acids: CATSRGSGQGRYNEQFF. CDR3 nucleotide sequence: TGTGCCACCAGCAGAGGAAGCGGACAGGGAAGGTACAATGAGCAGTTCTTC.

This clone appeared a few times. The J gene is TRBJ2-5, the V gene TRBV4-1; 7 bases align to TRBD2. Germline CDR1 is MGHRA and CDR2 is YSYEKL. The CDR3 runs to 15 residues. V lost 4 bases, J lost 4 bases, and 9 bases stayed unmatched. The CDR3 loop reads CASSRWGGGGETQYF. CDR3 DNA sequence: TGCGCCAGCAGCCGTTGGGGGGGAGGCGGAGAGACCCAGTACTTC.

This rearrangement joins TRBV29-1 to TRBJ1-1; 7 bases agree with TRBD1. The V gene's germline CDR1 is SQVTM and CDR2 ANQGSEA. J gave up 5 bases and V 3 bases, and 9 bases lay outside the gene matches. The CDR3 is 14 residues long. The CDR3 nucleotides are TGCAGCGTTGACCGACAGGGACGTAGGACTGAAGCTTTCTTT. As protein: CSVDRQGRRTEAFF. Full variable domain (missing parts from reference TRBV29-1 and TRBJ1-1): SAVISQKPSRDICQRGTSLTIQCQVDSQVTMMFWYRQQPGQSLTLIATANQGSEATYESGFVIDKFPISRPNLTFSTLTVSNMSPEDSSIYLCSVDRQGRRTEAFFGQGTRLTVV.

The V and J genes are TRBV6-5 and TRBJ2-7; 11 bases line up with TRBD2. Germline V gene data show CDR1 as MNHEY and CDR2 as SVGAGI. The CDR3 runs 15 residues. Trimming took 2 bases from V and 6 from J; bases not matched to a gene: 6. CDR3 bases: TGTGCCAGCAGTTACCCCGGACTAGCGGGCTCCGAGCAGTACTTC. Translating gives CASSYPGLAGSEQYF.

The rearrangement uses TRBV9 and TRBJ2-2, with 8 bases matching TRBD2. Germline V gives CDR1 SGDLS, CDR2 YYNGEE. CDR3 size: 15 residues. V lost 6 bases and J lost 5; bases outside the gene matches: 9. This chain's CDR3 is CASTRGGSPTGELFF. Here the CDR3 DNA reads TGTGCCAGCACCCGGGGGGGGAGCCCGACCGGGGAGCTGTTTTTT.

The gene calls are TRBV4-1 and TRBJ2-1; TRBD2 matches at 9 bases. The germline gives CDR1 MGHRA, CDR2 YSYEKL. V was clipped by 4 bases and J by 8 bases; unmatched bases: 12. The CDR3 has 16 residues. The CDR3 bases are TGCGCCAGCAGCCCCTCTGAGCGGGAGGCGAGGTATGAGCAGTTCTTC. It yields the protein CASSPSEREARYEQFF.

A word on this clone: The sample contains more than one DNA sequence encoding this CDR3. V usage is TRBV9 and J usage is TRBJ2-1; 9 bases are shared with TRBD1. There are 15 residues in the CDR3. The V and J ends lost 2 bases and 0 bases, in that order; junction bases with no gene match: 0. CDR1 is SGDLS and CDR2 is YYNGEE in the germline V gene. CDR3 nucleotides: TGTGCCAGCAGCGTGGGACAGGGCTCCTACAATGAGCAGTTCTTC. Amino acids: CASSVGQGSYNEQFF.

The gene calls are TRBV19 and TRBJ2-6, with 12 bases aligning to TRBD2. The germline CDR1 and CDR2 sequences are LNHDA and SQIVND (reference sequence). This CDR3 spans 20 amino acids. Losses at the gene ends were 9 bases for V and 4 bases for J; bases not matched to a gene: 19. CDR3 nucleotides: TGTGCCAGCAACCAAAATCTACTAGCGGGAGGACGAGGGGGGGCCAACGTCCTGACTTTC. Residues: CASNQNLLAGGRGGANVLTF. The full variable domain, with the rest looked up from reference TRBV19 and TRBJ2-6, is DGGITQSPKYLFRKEGQNVTLSCEQNLNHDAMYWYRQDPGQGLRLIYYSQIVNDFQKGDIAEGYSVSREKKESFPLTVTSAQKNPTAFYLCASNQNLLAGGRGGANVLTFGAGSRLTVL.

The chain has TRBV7-8 and TRBJ1-3; 8 positions match TRBD1. The CDR3 loop spans 13 amino acids. Germline CDR1 reads SGHVS; CDR2 reads FQNEAQ. Losses at the gene ends were 8 bases for V and 3 bases for J; bases not matched to a gene: 3. The CDR3 nucleotides read TGTGCCAGCGGCGACAGGGGTGGAAACACCATATATTTT. It codes for CASGDRGGNTIYF.

The chain's CDR3 is CASSEAGSYGYTF. DNA of the CDR3: TGTGCCAGCAGTGAAGCTGGCAGCTATGGCTACACCTTC. The chain has TRBV6-1 and TRBJ1-2; the D is unclear. The V end lost 0 bases, the J end lost 4 bases, and 6 bases lay between the germline ends. The CDR3 sequence is 13 residues long. Germline V gene sequence: CDR1 MNHNS, CDR2 SASEGT.

V is TRBV6-5 and J is TRBJ1-3; possibly TRBD1 for D (5 bases). CDR3 length equals 14 residues. CDR1 and CDR2 (germline): MNHEY, SVGAGI. V was pared by 0 bases and J by 4 bases, with 7 bases between. This CDR3 is CASSYSGLGNTIYF. The CDR3 DNA sequence: TGTGCCAGCAGTTACTCGGGGCTCGGAAACACCATATATTTT.

Points on this clone: Other DNA sequences in the same sample also yield this CDR3. This chain uses TRBV7-9 with TRBJ2-7; 7 positions match TRBD1. From germline, CDR1 is SEHNR and CDR2 FQNEAQ (reference sequence). The junction had 4 bases not matched to a gene; V was cut back by 5 bases and J by 0 bases. This CDR3 has 14 amino acids. CDR3 DNA: TGTGCCAGCAGCCTGACAGGGAGCTCCTACGAGCAGTACTTC. Protein: CASSLTGSSYEQYF.

The genes are TRBV27 and TRBJ2-4; D call uncertain. V was clipped by 5 bases and J by 6 bases, with 17 bases between them. The CDR3 covers 15 residues. Germline values: CDR1 MNHEY, CDR2 SMNVEV (reference sequence). This CDR3 is CASSPTTSRPNIQYF. In DNA form, the CDR3 reads TGTGCCAGCAGTCCTACGACAAGCCGTCCAAACATTCAGTACTTC.

The V and J genes are TRBV7-2 and TRBJ2-4, with TRBD1 as a possible D gene (6 bases). The CDR3 contains 15 residues. V lost 5 bases and J 0 bases, leaving 11 bases between the germline ends. CDR1 and CDR2 from the germline V gene are SGHTA and FQGNSA. This CDR3 reads CASSAGGLAKNIQYF. CDR3 coding DNA: TGTGCCAGCAGCGCTGGGGGCTTAGCCAAAAACATTCAGTACTTC.